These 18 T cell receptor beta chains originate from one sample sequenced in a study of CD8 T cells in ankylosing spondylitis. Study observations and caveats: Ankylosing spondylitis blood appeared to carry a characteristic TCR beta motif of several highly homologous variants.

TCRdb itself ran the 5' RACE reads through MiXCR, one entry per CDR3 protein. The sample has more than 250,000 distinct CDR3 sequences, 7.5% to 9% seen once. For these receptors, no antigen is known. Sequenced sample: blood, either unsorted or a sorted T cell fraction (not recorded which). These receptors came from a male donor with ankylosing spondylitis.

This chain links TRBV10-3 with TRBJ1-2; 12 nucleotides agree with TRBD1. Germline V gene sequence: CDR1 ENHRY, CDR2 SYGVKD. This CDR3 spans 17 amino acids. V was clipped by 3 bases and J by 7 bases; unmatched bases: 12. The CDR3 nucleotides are TGTGCCATCAGTGACCTTAAACCGGGACAGGGGGCGCGTGGCTACACCTTC. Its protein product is CAISDLKPGQGARGYTF.

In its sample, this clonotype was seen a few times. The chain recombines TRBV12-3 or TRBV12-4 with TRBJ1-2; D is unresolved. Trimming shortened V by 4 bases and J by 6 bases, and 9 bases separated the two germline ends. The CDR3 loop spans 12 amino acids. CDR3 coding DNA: TGTGCCAGCAGTTCGAGCGGTAATGGCTACACCTTC. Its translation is CASSSSGNGYTF.

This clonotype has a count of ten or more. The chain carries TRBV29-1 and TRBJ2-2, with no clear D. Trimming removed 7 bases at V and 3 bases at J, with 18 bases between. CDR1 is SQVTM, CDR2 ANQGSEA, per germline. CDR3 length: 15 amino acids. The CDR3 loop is CSAGISQLDTGELFF. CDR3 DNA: TGCAGCGCTGGGATAAGTCAGTTAGACACCGGGGAGCTGTTTTTT.

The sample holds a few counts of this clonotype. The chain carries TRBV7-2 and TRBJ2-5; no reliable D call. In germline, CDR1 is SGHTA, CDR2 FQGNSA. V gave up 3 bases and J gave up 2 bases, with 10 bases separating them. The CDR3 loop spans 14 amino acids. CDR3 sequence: CASSFLAQQETQYF. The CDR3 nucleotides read TGTGCCAGCAGCTTTTTAGCCCAGCAAGAGACCCAGTACTTC.

CDR3 loop: CSADWTSGTHEQYF. CDR3 coding DNA: TGCAGTGCCGATTGGACTAGCGGGACCCACGAGCAGTACTTC. The chain couples TRBV20-1 to TRBJ2-7, with 12 bases aligning to TRBD2. CDR1 and CDR2 (germline): DFQATT, SNEGSKA (reference sequence). The V segment lost 6 bases and the J segment 5 bases; nucleotides outside the gene matches: 8. This CDR3 has 14 amino acids.

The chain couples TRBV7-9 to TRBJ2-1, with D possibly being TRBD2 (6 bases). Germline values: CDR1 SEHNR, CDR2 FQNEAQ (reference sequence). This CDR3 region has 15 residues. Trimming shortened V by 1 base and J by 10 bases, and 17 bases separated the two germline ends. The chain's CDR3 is CASSLEAMGLGEQFF. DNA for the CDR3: TGTGCCAGCAGCTTAGAAGCAATGGGACTTGGGGAGCAGTTCTTC.

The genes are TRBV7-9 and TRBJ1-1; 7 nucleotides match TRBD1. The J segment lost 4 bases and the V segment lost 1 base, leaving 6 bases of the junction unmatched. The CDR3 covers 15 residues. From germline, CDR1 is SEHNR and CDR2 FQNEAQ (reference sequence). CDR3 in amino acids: CASSLGQGGFTEAFF. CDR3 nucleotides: TGTGCCAGCAGCTTAGGTCAGGGGGGTTTCACTGAAGCTTTCTTT.

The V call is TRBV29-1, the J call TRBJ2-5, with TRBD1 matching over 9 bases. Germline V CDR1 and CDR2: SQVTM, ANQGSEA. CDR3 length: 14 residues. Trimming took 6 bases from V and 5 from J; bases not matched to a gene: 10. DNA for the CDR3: TGCAGCGTCGGGACAGGGTTGCTAGGGGAGACCCAGTACTTC. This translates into CSVGTGLLGETQYF.

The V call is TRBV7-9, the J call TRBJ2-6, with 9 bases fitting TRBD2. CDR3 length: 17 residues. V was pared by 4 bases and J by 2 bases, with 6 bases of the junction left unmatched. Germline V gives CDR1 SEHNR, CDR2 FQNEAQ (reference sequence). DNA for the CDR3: TGTGCCAGCAGCTCAGCGGGAGGCTGGCCTGGGGCCAACGTCCTGACTTTC. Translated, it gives CASSSAGGWPGANVLTF. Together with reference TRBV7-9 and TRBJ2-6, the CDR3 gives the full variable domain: DTGVSQNPRHKITKRGQNVTFRCDPISEHNRLYWYRQTLGQGPEFLTYFQNEAQLEKSRLLSDRFSAERPKGSFSTLEIQRTEQGDSAMYLCASSSAGGWPGANVLTFGAGSRLTVL.

CDR3 DNA sequence: TGTGCCAGCAGTCCGCCAAGCGGGAGGGCCTATGAGCAGTTCTTC. This encodes CASSPPSGRAYEQFF. This chain joins TRBV27 and TRBJ2-1, with 10 bases that match TRBD2. Germline CDR1 MNHEY, CDR2 SMNVEV (reference sequence). The CDR3 loop spans 15 amino acids. V lost 5 bases to trimming and J lost 8 bases; unmatched junction nucleotides: 9.

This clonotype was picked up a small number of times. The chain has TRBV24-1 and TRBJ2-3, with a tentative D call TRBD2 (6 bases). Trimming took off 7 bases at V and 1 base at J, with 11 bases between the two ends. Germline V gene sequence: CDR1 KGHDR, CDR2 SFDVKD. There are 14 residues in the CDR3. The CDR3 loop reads CATRPGDGTDTQYF. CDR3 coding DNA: TGTGCCACCAGGCCGGGAGACGGCACAGATACGCAGTATTTT.

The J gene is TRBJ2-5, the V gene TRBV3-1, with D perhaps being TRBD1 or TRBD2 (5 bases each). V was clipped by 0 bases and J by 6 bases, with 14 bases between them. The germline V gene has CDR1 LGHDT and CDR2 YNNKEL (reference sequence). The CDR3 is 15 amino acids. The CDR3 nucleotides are TGTGCCAGCAGCCAAGACGTGGGAGAGGGGAAGACCCAGTACTTC. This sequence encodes CASSQDVGEGKTQYF.

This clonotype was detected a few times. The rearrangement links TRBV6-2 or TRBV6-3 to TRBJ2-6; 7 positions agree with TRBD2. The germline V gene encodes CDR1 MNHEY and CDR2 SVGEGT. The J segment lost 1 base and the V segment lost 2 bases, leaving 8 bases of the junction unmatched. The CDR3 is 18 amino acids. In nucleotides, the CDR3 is TGTGCCAGCAGTTACGAGACGGGGGGAGGGTCTGGGGCCAACGTCCTGACTTTC. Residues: CASSYETGGGSGANVLTF.

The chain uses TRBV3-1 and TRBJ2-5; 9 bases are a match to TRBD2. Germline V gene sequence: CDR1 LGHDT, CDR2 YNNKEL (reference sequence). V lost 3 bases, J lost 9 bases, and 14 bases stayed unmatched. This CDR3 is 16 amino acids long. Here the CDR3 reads CASSHVPASGTGAQYF. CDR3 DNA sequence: TGTGCCAGCAGCCATGTGCCGGCTAGCGGGACTGGGGCCCAGTACTTC.

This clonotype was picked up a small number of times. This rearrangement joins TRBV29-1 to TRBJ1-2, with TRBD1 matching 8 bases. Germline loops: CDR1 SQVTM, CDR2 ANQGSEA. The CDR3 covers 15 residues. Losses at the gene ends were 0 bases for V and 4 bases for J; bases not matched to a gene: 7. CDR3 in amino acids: CSVEDLGQEGYGYTF. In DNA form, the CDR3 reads TGCAGCGTTGAAGATTTGGGACAGGAAGGCTATGGCTACACCTTC.

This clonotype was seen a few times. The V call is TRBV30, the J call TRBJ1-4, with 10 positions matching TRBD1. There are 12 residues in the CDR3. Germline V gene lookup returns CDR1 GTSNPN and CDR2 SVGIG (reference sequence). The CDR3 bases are TGTGTTTCCGGACAGGGGGTTGAAAAACTGTTTTTT. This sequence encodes CVSGQGVEKLFF.

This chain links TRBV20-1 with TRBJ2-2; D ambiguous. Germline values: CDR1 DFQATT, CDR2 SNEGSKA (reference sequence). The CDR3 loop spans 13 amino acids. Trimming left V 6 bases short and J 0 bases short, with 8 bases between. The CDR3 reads CSAKKTNTGELFF. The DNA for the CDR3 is TGCAGTGCAAAGAAGACGAACACCGGGGAGCTGTTTTTT.

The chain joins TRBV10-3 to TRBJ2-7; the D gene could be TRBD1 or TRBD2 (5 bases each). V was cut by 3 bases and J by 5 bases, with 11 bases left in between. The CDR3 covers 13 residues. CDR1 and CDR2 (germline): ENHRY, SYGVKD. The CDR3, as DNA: TGTGCCATCAGTGACAGCCGAGGGGACGAGCAGTACTTC. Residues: CAISDSRGDEQYF.